Listed below are T cell receptor beta chains from one sample, sequenced in a study of cytomegalovirus exposure and HLA in healthy donors. The table came from immunoSEQ multiplex PCR; TCRdb's copy has only in-frame clones and leaves some out. The sample has some 150,000 clones, more than 75% seen once; the top ten hold approximately 5.1%. The specimen was PBMCs. The source of these receptors is a male donor in good health and CMV-seronegative. The CDR3 runs from the conserved cysteine through the conserved F or W. Fields, in order: V gene, clone size, D gene, J gene, CDR3 DNA, CDR3 protein. The D gene is left open where the match is weak. Not all rows give a size; the values are once, few, many and, for expanded clones, a class.

TRBV9,-,-,TRBJ1-2,TGTGCCAGCAGCGCTGGGGTTCAGGGACTCCTTGGCTACACCTTC,CASSAGVQGLLGYTF
TRBV7-2,few,-,TRBJ2-7,TGTGCCAGCAACTCTCCCCGCGGCGAGCAGTACTTC,CASNSPRGEQYF
TRBV28,-,-,TRBJ1-3,TGTGCCAGCACCCCGGGAGCCTCTGGAAACACCATATATTTT,CASTPGASGNTIYF
TRBV5-4,-,-,TRBJ2-3,TGTGCCAGCACAGCCGACAGATACACAGATACGCAGTATTTT,CASTADRYTDTQYF
TRBV7-2,-,TRBD1,TRBJ2-3,TGTGCCAGCAGCTCTCGGACAGGGGATCACTCCAGCACAGATACGCAGTATTTT,CASSSRTGDHSSTDTQYF
TRBV30,-,-,TRBJ1-5,TGTGCCTGGAGTGGGGGGGGGTTGGAGAACTACAATCAGCCCCAGCATTTT,CAWSGGGLENYNQPQHF
TRBV5-1,-,-,TRBJ1-1,TGCGCCAGCAGCTTGGGGACAGCCTTGAACACTGAAGCTTTCTTT,CASSLGTALNTEAFF
TRBV7-2,-,TRBD1,TRBJ1-1,TGTGCCAGCAGCTTTCGGCAGGGGGCATGGGAAAATACTGAAGCTTTCTTT,CASSFRQGAWENTEAFF
TRBV29-1,-,-,TRBJ2-4,TGCAGCGCCCTAGGCGAGGCCCGTCTAGCCAAAAACATTCAGTACTTC,CSALGEARLAKNIQYF
TRBV28,once,-,TRBJ1-2,TGTGCCAGCAGCTCGGTAGGGGATGGTAACTATGGCTACACCTTC,CASSSVGDGNYGYTF
TRBV7-8,-,TRBD2,TRBJ2-3,TGTGCCAGCAGACCGCGACTAGCGCCATCGGATACGCAGTATTTT,CASRPRLAPSDTQYF
TRBV1,-,-,TRBJ2-2,TGCACCAGCAGCCAAGAAGGGACAGGGGCGCACACCGGGGAGCTGTTTTTT,CTSSQEGTGAHTGELFF
TRBV14,-,-,TRBJ1-4,TGTGCCAGCAGCCTGACGAGGATGACTAATGAAAAACTGTTTTTT,CASSLTRMTNEKLFF
TRBV25-1,-,-,TRBJ1-6,TGTGCCAGCAGTGCACAGGTCGATTCACCCCTCCACTTT,CASSAQVDSPLHF
TRBV27,-,TRBD1,TRBJ1-1,TGTGCCAGCAGTTTTGGACAGGGCAAGGAAGCTTTCTTT,CASSFGQGKEAFF